Included here is one T cell receptor beta chain sequence, with context. Looked up from germline, CDR1 is MNHEY and CDR2 is SMNVEV (reference sequence). The CDR3 has 15 residues. After removal of 7 bases from V and 5 bases from J, the junction contained 5 bases not matched to a gene. This entry is derived from a study of blood T cell repertoires in COVID-19. In the study overall: Spain, Italy and the United States supplied samples that represented acute and convalescent COVID-19.

Profiling relied on immunoSEQ multiplex PCR, and the TCRdb table lists in-frame clones only, not all of them. The sample yields some 250,000 clones, just under 85% seen once. The genes are TRBV27 and TRBJ2-2; 12 bases align to TRBD2. Specimen: peripheral blood. The TCR originated in a woman aged 80 or over with acute or convalescent COVID-19. CDR3 DNA sequence: TGTGCCAGCACCCCGACTAGCGGGGGTACCGGGGAGCTGTTTTTT. This sequence encodes CASTPTSGGTGELFF.